The clone carrying this T cell receptor (beta chain) was found a few times. As yet, its antigen is unknown. TCRdb fed the reads into MiXCR, producing one record per CDR3 protein. The sample includes 900,000 to 950,000 distinct CDR3 sequences, about a third of them seen just once. This record belongs to a study of T cell repertoires in cytomegalovirus infection. On the study more broadly: Recently identified HLA-C-restricted CMV epitopes and well-studied HLA-B-restricted CMV epitopes were used by the study.

The V segment lost 3 bases and the J segment 2 bases; nucleotides outside the gene matches: 8. Germline V gene data show CDR1 as LNHDA and CDR2 as SQIVND (reference sequence). The CDR3 length is 16 residues. This material consisted of cultured CD8+ T cells from PBMCs, taken from culture after CMV antigen stimulation. The chain is built from TRBV19 and TRBJ2-7; 9 nucleotides line up with TRBD1. This clonotype was obtained from a human donor in good health (CMV status not recorded). Some clones in this sample may be carry-over from other donors' samples. Written as DNA, the CDR3 is TGTGCCAGTAGTATCCCACCGGGACAGGGACCCTACGAGCAGTACTTC. The encoded protein is CASSIPPGQGPYEQYF.